These T cell receptor beta chains were read from a single sample in a study of OX40 agonist ivuxolimab in advanced cancers. Data came from immunoSEQ multiplex PCR; TCRdb stores just in-frame clones and leaves some out. The sample comprises about 77,000 clones, 85% to 90% of which are singletons, and around 0.7% rests with the top ten. Sequencing was performed on CD4+ or CD8+ T cells sorted from blood, taken in a trial of the OX40 agonist ivuxolimab. These receptors originate from an adult with an advanced solid tumor such as melanoma, head and neck, liver or kidney cancer. Each CDR3 is given with its conserved first and last residue. A D gene is named only where the DNA matches it firmly. A clone size is listed for some rows: how often the clone was seen (once, few, many), or a class if it is expanded.

>TRBD1|-|TRBV5-1|19|TRBJ2-6
CASSETPGTVSSGANVLTF
TGCGCCAGCAGCGAGACCCCCGGGACAGTCAGCTCTGGGGCCAACGTCCTGACTTTC
>TRBD1|-|TRBV27|16|TRBJ2-6
CASSRDRSSGANVLTF
TGTGCCAGCAGCCGGGACAGAAGCTCTGGGGCCAACGTCCTGACTTTC
>-|-|TRBV7-9|18|TRBJ2-2
CASSLVGDLSTTTGELFF
TGTGCCAGCAGCTTAGTGGGGGACCTTTCCACTACCACCGGGGAGCTGTTTTTT
>TRBD1|-|TRBV27|14|TRBJ2-7
CASRGQGIPYEQYF
TGTGCCAGCAGGGGACAGGGTATCCCCTACGAGCAGTACTTC
>TRBD1|-|TRBV5-6|15|TRBJ1-2
CASSRKDRGGYGYTF
TGTGCCAGCAGCCGAAAGGACAGGGGAGGCTATGGCTACACCTTC
>-|-|TRBV6-6|11|TRBJ2-2
CASAPSGELFF
TGTGCCAGCGCCCCGTCGGGGGAGCTGTTTTTT
>TRBD1|-|TRBV7-9|15|TRBJ2-7
CASTTGGQGRAEQYF
TGTGCCAGCACCACGGGGGGACAGGGGCGGGCCGAGCAGTACTTC
>TRBD1|-|TRBV19|14|TRBJ1-6
CASREGQGDSPLHF
TGTGCCAGTAGGGAGGGACAGGGGGATTCACCCCTCCACTTT
>TRBD1|once|TRBV7-3|14|TRBJ1-1
CASSGTGTNTEAFF
TGTGCCAGCAGTGGGACAGGGACGAACACTGAAGCTTTCTTT
>-|-|TRBV5-4|12|TRBJ2-7
CASSLNSYEQYF
TGTGCCAGCAGCTTAAATTCCTACGAGCAGTACTTC
>-|-|TRBV11-1|13|TRBJ1-2
CATTAIGDGGYTF
TGTGCCACTACAGCAATCGGAGACGGGGGCTACACCTTC
>TRBD1|-|TRBV9|14|TRBJ1-2
CASSVATGAYGYTF
TGTGCCAGCAGCGTAGCCACAGGGGCGTATGGCTACACCTTC
>-|-|TRBV20-1|11|TRBJ2-7
CSARGDTEQYF
TGCAGTGCTAGGGGCGACACCGAGCAGTACTTC
>TRBD1|once|TRBV4-2|16|TRBJ2-5
CASSQVQGTVQETQYF
TGTGCCAGCAGCCAGGTACAGGGGACAGTTCAAGAGACCCAGTACTTC
>TRBD2|-|TRBV10-3|19|TRBJ2-3
CAISVGGTSGASSTDTQYF
TGTGCCATCAGTGTGGGGGGGACTAGCGGGGCAAGTAGCACAGATACGCAGTATTTT
>-|-|TRBV12-5|15|TRBJ1-1
CASDRSEVVNTEAFF
TGTGCTAGTGATCGGTCGGAAGTGGTGAACACTGAAGCTTTCTTT
>TRBD1|once|TRBV7-9|15|TRBJ2-7
CASSFRDRGPYEQYF
TGTGCCAGCAGCTTCCGGGACAGGGGGCCCTACGAGCAGTACTTC
>-|-|TRBV4-2|14|TRBJ1-6
CASSQDRVNSPLHF
TGTGCCAGCAGCCAAGACAGGGTTAATTCACCCCTCCACTTT
>-|-|TRBV2|13|TRBJ2-2
CASSVQGTGELFF
TGTGCCAGCAGTGTACAGGGCACCGGGGAGCTGTTTTTT
>-|-|TRBV6-5|14|TRBJ1-1
CASSQARQERLAFF
TGTGCCAGCAGTCAAGCCCGACAGGAAAGACTTGCTTTCTTT
>TRBD2|-|TRBV7-9|13|TRBJ2-7
CASSPGGAYEQYF
TGTGCCAGCAGTCCGGGGGGTGCCTACGAGCAGTACTTC
>-|-|TRBV12-5|9|TRBJ2-3
CASGTTQYF
TGTGCTAGTGGAACTACGCAGTATTTT
>TRBD2|-|TRBV5-1|15|TRBJ2-7
CASSLVAGEIYEQYF
TGCGCCAGCAGCTTGGTGGCGGGGGAAATCTACGAGCAGTACTTC
>-|-|TRBV5-4|14|TRBJ2-7
CASSPGDIGSEQYF
TGTGCCAGCAGCCCGGGGGACATCGGCTCCGAGCAGTACTTC
>-|once|TRBV29-1|11|TRBJ1-1
CSVARGTEAFF
TGCAGCGTTGCCAGGGGCACTGAAGCTTTCTTT
>TRBD2|once|TRBV4-3|17|TRBJ2-1
CASSQGSGASGVYEQFF
TGCGCCAGCAGCCAAGGTTCGGGGGCTAGCGGGGTCTATGAGCAGTTCTTC
>-|-|TRBV4-1|17|TRBJ1-3
CASSQEGGANSGNTIYF
TGCGCCAGCAGCCAAGAGGGGGGGGCGAACTCTGGAAACACCATATATTTT
>-|-|TRBV6-1|12|TRBJ2-5
CASRGYQETQYF
TGTGCCAGCAGGGGGTACCAAGAGACCCAGTACTTC
>-|-|TRBV4-3|14|TRBJ1-1
CASSQGFGNTEAFF
TGCGCCAGCAGCCAAGGTTTCGGCAACACTGAAGCTTTCTTT
>TRBD2|-|TRBV19|18|TRBJ2-3
CASSGPPAGVLLTDTQYF
TGTGCCAGTAGTGGGCCTCCAGCGGGGGTTCTCCTCACAGATACGCAGTATTTT
>-|-|TRBV5-1|14|TRBJ1-3
CASSGPGTGNTIYF
TGCGCCAGCAGTGGACCGGGGACTGGAAACACCATATATTTT
>-|few|TRBV4-1|17|TRBJ2-3
CASSQHPARGNTDTQYF
TGCGCCAGCAGCCAACACCCAGCGAGGGGTAACACAGATACGCAGTATTTT
>TRBD1|once|TRBV6-6|15|TRBJ2-7
CASRHTGTGSYEQYF
TGTGCCAGCAGGCATACCGGGACAGGGAGCTACGAGCAGTACTTC
>-|-|TRBV29-1|12|TRBJ2-1
CSASGSYNEQFF
TGCAGCGCCTCAGGGTCCTACAATGAGCAGTTCTTC
>TRBD2|-|TRBV5-4|15|TRBJ2-3
CASSAGGGNTDTQYF
TGTGCCAGCAGCGCGGGAGGTGGGAACACAGATACGCAGTATTTT
>TRBD1|-|TRBV5-1|16|TRBJ1-1
CASSLDVGQGVGEAFF
TGCGCCAGCAGCTTGGACGTTGGACAGGGGGTTGGTGAAGCTTTCTTT
>TRBD1|-|TRBV11-1|12|TRBJ2-7
CASSPDRGEQYF
TGTGCCAGCAGCCCGGACAGGGGGGAGCAGTACTTC
>-|-|TRBV6-1|13|TRBJ1-2
CASTAENNYGYTF
TGTGCCAGCACAGCGGAAAATAACTATGGCTACACCTTC
>-|-|TRBV27|14|TRBJ1-2
CASRTTGTIFGYTF
TGTGCCAGTAGAACGACCGGGACAATCTTTGGCTACACCTTC
>-|-|TRBV9|14|TRBJ2-7
CARLTRQVAYEQYF
TGTGCCAGGTTGACACGGCAGGTGGCCTACGAGCAGTACTTC
>-|-|TRBV7-2|14|TRBJ2-7
CASSTTGGPYEQYF
TGTGCCAGCAGCACCACAGGTGGGCCCTACGAGCAGTACTTC
>-|-|TRBV7-2|13|TRBJ1-2
CASSLGEQGGYTF
TGTGCCAGCAGCTTAGGGGAGCAGGGCGGCTACACCTTC
>-|once|TRBV5-5|13|TRBJ1-1
CASSYGVYTEAFF
TGTGCCAGCAGCTACGGGGTGTACACTGAAGCTTTCTTT
>TRBD2|-|TRBV19|13|TRBJ2-5
CASSGLDKETQYF
TGTGCCAGTAGTGGACTAGACAAAGAGACCCAGTACTTC
>-|-|TRBV4-2|15|TRBJ2-1
CASSPDLRFGHEQFF
TGTGCCAGCAGCCCGGACCTCCGATTTGGGCATGAGCAGTTCTTC
>-|-|TRBV5-1|15|TRBJ2-1
CASSLVNLDSDEQFF
TGCGCCAGCAGCTTGGTTAACCTGGACAGCGATGAGCAGTTCTTC
>-|-|TRBV4-2|15|TRBJ1-2
CASSQDYKGSYGYTF
TGTGCCAGCAGCCAAGATTATAAGGGGTCCTATGGCTACACCTTC
>TRBD1|-|TRBV10-3|12|TRBJ1-2
CAINRDRGSYTF
TGTGCCATCAACCGGGACAGGGGGAGCTACACCTTC